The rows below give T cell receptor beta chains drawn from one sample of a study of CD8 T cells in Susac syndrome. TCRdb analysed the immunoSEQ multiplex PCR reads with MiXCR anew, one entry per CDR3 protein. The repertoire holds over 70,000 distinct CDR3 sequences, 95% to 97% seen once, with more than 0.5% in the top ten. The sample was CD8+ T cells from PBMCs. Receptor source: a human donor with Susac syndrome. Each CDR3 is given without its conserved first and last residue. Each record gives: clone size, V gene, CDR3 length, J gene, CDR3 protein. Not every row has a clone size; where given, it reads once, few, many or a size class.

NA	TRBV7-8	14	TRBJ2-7	ASSATGWGVSYEQY
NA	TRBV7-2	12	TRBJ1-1	ASSFGGGGTEAF
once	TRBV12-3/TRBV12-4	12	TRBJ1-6	ASREDGDNSPLH
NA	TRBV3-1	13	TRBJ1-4	ASSHGGGTNEKLF
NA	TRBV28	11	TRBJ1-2	ASSLMSGIGYT
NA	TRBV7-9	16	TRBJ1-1	ASSLDGLGQGFKSEAF
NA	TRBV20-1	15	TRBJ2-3	SARAQLAGASTDTQY
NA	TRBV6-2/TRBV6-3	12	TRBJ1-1	ASSLRDRNTEAF
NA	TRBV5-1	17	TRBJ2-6	ASSLMSSGGSSGANVLT
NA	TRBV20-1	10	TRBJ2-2	SASVGAGELF
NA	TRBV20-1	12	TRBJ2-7	SASGTSAGYEQY
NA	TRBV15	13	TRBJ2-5	ATSKVGPERETQY
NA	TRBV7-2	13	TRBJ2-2	ASRRAGTDTGELF
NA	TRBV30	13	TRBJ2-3	AWSVYGASTDTQY
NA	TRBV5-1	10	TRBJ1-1	ASSSGQFEAF
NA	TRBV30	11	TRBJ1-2	AWSKGQGDGYT
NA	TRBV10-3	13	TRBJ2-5	AIRASAGGQETQY
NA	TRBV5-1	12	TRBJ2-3	ASSLEGFGDTQY
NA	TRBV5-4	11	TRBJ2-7	ASSFWLSYEQY
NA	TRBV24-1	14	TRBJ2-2	ATSDAGIANTGELF
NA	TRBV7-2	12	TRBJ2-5	ASSISGVQETQY
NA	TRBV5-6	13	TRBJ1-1	ASSLGALGDTEAF
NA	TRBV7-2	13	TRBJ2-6	ASRLQGSGANVLT
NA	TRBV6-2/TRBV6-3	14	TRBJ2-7	ASSLPSSGTHYEQY
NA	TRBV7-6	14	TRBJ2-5	ASSLRWGSNQETQY
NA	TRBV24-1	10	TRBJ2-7	ATSDLGYEQY
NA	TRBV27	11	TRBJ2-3	ASKTGSTDTQY
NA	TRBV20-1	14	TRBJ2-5	SARDRRTGAQETQY
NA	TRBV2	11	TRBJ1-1	ASLREGNTEAF
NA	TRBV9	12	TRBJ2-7	ASSATGLSYEQY
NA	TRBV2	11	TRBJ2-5	ASSLRLAQTQY
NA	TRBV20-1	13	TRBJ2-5	SAPSGTSVQETQY
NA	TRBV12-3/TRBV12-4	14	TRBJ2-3	ASTQGLAGATDTQY
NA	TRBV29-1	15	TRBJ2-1	SVAGASGVSSYNEQF
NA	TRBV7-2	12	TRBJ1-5	ASSPDRGHQPQH
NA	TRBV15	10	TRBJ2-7	ATSRDGMEKY
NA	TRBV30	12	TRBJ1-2	AWTVVPANYGYT
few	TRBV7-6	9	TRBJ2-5	ASSFQETQY
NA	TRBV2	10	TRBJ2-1	ASKGNANEQF